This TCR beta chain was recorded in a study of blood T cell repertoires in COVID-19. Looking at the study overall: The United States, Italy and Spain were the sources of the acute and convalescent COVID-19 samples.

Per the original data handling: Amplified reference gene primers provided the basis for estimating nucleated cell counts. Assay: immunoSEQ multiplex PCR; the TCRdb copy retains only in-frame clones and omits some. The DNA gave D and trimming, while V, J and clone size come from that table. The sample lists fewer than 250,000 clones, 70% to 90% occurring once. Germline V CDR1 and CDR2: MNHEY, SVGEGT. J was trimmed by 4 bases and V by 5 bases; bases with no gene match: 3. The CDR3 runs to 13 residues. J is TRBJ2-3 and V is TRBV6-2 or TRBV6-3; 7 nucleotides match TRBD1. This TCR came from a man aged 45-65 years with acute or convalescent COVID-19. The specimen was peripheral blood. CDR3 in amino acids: CASSTQGADTQYF. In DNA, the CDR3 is TGTGCCAGCAGTACTCAGGGGGCAGATACGCAGTATTTT.